This TCR beta chain was found in a study of spatial heterogeneity in lung cancer (dated by TCRdb to the late 2010s). Describing the broader study: More beta-chain than alpha-chain transcripts were consistently detected, likely reflecting higher beta-chain transcript abundance. At surgery, 220 tumor regions, almost 65 matched nontumor lung samples and about 56 PBMC samples were TCR-sequenced for both alpha and beta chains. In the raw uncorrected reads, each unique combination of TCR and UMI appeared more than ten times on average. In non-small cell lung cancer, the study made a quantitative comparison of TCR alpha and beta repertoires among multiple tumor regions, matched nontumor lung and blood. Nonsynonymous mutation counts, determined by whole-exome sequencing of tumor tissue, were related to TCR repertoire features. TCR transcript counts in tumor regions correlated strongly with a T cell transcriptional module score from matched bulk RNA-seq. Overall study results and their limits: Estimated TCR-seq coverage of tumor T cells was only around 7.1% for alpha chains and around 13% for beta chains. Confirming at a functional level the hypothesis that regional TCRs recognize regional mutations was considered to require additional single-cell paired TCR alpha and beta sequencing. The number of expanded intratumoral alpha and beta TCRs correlated with the tumor nonsynonymous mutation count. Counts of ubiquitous and regional expanded TCRs were found to correlate with counts of ubiquitous and regional nonsynonymous mutations, respectively.

CDR3 length: 12 amino acids, cysteine to phenylalanine. Only the CDR3 portion is preserved as DNA: 36 bases, with reading frame beginning at the first base. The germline V gene (reference sequence) sets CDR1 to DFQATT and CDR2 to SNEGSKA. The V and J ends are trimmed by 5 bases and 2 bases, leaving 7 bases between them. This clonotype is regarded as medium-sized (0.01 to 0.1%). This clone's antigen is unknown. No much larger clone exists at a distance of one base, and base qualities are not known. Receptors were amplified or captured by 5' RACE. The listed sequencing device is NextSeq 500. To allow correction of PCR and sequencing errors, the TCR library protocol tagged every TCR cDNA molecule with a unique molecular identifier. The authors processed their data as follows. TCR identification, UMI-based error correction and CDR3 extraction were performed with Decombinator tools. TCRs above a frequency of 2 per 1,000, corresponding to the top 1% of the tumor frequency distribution, were defined as expanded. Expanded tumor TCRs statistically deemed absent (corrected P<0.05) from at least one tumor region were classed as regional, and all other expanded tumor TCRs were classed as ubiquitous. Renyi diversity was computed with the R vegan package after each repertoire had been subsampled 100 times to 5,000 TCRs. To build CDR3 similarity networks, amino acid triplet string-kernel similarity was used, and CDR3s were connected when their pairwise similarity was above 0.82. TCRdb trimmed public reads at Q25 via fastp, called clones via MiXCR and kept in-frame beta chains. Each CDR3 protein appears once, grouped with its most common genes and DNA. TCRdb, not the original authors, processed these V and J calls. The sample table contains about 8,000 distinct CDR3 sequences; only one count was recorded for around 9.9% of them. Jointly, the top ten make up approximately 9.5% of the sample.

Interpreted using the paper, the time point label stands for: sample taken at primary tumor resection. The donors were some 70 patients from the lung TRACERx cohort who had early-stage, untreated non-small cell lung cancer. Whole RNA extracted from tumor and nontumor lung tissue, or from cryopreserved PBMC samples, was used for TCR sequencing without cell sorting. Only patients with enough RNA available from two or more tumor regions were chosen for TCR sequencing. Before selection, tumor and adjacent nontumor lung specimens were reviewed by a lung pathologist. The V gene is TRBV20-1 and the J gene is TRBJ2-4; no D gene call is confident. Sequencing was performed on lung tumor tissue, taken at surgery. The TCR sequence derives from a male donor with early-stage non-small cell lung cancer. The nucleotides are TGCAGTGCTGAAGGTTCCAAAAACATTCAGTACTTC. It translates as CSAEGSKNIQYF.